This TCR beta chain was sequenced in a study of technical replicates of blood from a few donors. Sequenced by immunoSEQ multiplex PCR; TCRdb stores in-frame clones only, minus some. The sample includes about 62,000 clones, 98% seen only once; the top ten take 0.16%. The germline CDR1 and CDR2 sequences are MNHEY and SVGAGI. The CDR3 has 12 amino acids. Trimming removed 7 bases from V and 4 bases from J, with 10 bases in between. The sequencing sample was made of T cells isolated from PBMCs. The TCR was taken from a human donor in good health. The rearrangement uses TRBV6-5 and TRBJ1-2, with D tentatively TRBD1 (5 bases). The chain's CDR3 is CASKGRAYGYTF. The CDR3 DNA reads TGTGCCAGCAAAGGCAGGGCCTATGGCTACACCTTC.